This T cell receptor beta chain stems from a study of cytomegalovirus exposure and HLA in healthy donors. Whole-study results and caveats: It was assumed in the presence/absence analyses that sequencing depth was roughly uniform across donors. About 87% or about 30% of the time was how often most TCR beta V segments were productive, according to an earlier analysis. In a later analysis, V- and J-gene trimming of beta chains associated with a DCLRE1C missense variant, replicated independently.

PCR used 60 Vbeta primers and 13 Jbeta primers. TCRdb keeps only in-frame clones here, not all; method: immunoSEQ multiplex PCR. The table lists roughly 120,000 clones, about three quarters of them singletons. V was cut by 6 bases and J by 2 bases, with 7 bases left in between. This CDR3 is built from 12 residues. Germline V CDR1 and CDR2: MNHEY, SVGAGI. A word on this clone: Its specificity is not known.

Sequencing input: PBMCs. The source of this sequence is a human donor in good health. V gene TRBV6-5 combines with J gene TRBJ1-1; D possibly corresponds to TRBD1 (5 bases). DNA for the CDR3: TGTGCCAGCAGCGACAGTAACACTGAAGCTTTCTTT. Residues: CASSDSNTEAFF.